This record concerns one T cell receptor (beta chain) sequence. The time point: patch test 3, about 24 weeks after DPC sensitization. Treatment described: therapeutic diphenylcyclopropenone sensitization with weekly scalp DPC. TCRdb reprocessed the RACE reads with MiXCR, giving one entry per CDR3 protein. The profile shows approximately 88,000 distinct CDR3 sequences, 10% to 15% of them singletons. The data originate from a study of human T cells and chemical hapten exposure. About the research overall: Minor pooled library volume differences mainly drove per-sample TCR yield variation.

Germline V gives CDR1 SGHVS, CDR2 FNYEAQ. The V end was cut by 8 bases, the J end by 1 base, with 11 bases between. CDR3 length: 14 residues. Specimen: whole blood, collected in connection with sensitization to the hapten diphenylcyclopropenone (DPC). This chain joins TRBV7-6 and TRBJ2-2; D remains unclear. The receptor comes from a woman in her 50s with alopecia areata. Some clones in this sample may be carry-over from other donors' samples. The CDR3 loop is CASYSLLNTGELFF. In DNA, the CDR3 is TGTGCCAGCTACTCATTGTTGAACACCGGGGAGCTGTTTTTT.